The 14 T cell receptor beta chains listed next were all sequenced from one sample in a study of blood T cells in healthy people across ages. The use of a sample-barcoded 5' primer and a J-beta primer mix characterized a second PCR of about 6 to 12 cycles. TCRdb recomputed calls from the 5' RACE reads with MiXCR, one row per CDR3 protein. The sample records around 900,000 distinct CDR3 sequences, roughly 51% being singletons. The source material was blood. The receptors come from a woman in her sixties in good health.

The chain joins TRBV4-3 to TRBJ2-6; D gene unclear. The CDR3 totals 21 residues. Germline V gene sequence: CDR1 LGHNA, CDR2 YSLEER. V dropped 0 bases and J dropped 0 bases, with 21 bases sitting between them. In nucleotides, the CDR3 is TGCGCCAGCAGCCAAGATGCGGTGCGTGGACCGGAATCCTCTGGGGCCAACGTCCTGACTTTC. Residues: CASSQDAVRGPESSGANVLTF.

The chain joins TRBV24-1 to TRBJ2-1, with D tentatively TRBD1 (6 bases). This CDR3 spans 14 amino acids. V dropped 3 bases and J dropped 7 bases, with 12 bases sitting between them. Germline V CDR1 and CDR2: KGHDR, SFDVKD. CDR3: CATSDPPQGNEQFF. CDR3 sequence (DNA): TGTGCCACCAGTGATCCCCCACAGGGAAATGAGCAGTTCTTC.

V is TRBV7-2 and J is TRBJ1-2; D uncertain. V dropped 1 base and J dropped 2 bases, with 8 bases sitting between them. Germline CDR1 is SGHTA and CDR2 is FQGNSA. CDR3 size: 14 residues. CDR3 nucleotide sequence: TGTGCCAGCAGCTTAGTCGCCCGCAACTATGGCTACACCTTC. It translates to CASSLVARNYGYTF.

The V gene is TRBV7-6, the J gene TRBJ2-3; 11 nucleotides align to TRBD2. CDR3 length equals 16 residues. The germline gives CDR1 SGHVS, CDR2 FNYEAQ. The ends lost 8 bases at V and 5 bases at J; junction bases unmatched: 12. In nucleotides, the CDR3 is TGTGCCAGCGGCGCGACTAGCGGGGTGAGGGGAGATACGCAGTATTTT. Translation gives CASGATSGVRGDTQYF.

The CDR3 DNA sequence: TGTGCCAGCAGCCACGGGACGGGATCCGGGGAGCAGTACTTC. Protein product: CASSHGTGSGEQYF. This chain links TRBV27 with TRBJ2-7; D may be TRBD1 or TRBD2 (5 bases each). This CDR3 comprises 14 residues. CDR1 and CDR2 (germline): MNHEY, SMNVEV (reference sequence). V was pared by 6 bases and J by 7 bases, with 19 bases between.

A few counts support this clonotype. The chain employs TRBV4-1 and TRBJ1-2, with D unresolved. CDR3 length equals 15 residues. The V end was cut by 4 bases, the J end by 2 bases, with 14 bases between. Germline V gene sequence: CDR1 MGHRA, CDR2 YSYEKL. The CDR3 nucleotides read TGCGCCAGCAGCCCCCGGAGAATGTCAAACTATGGCTACACCTTC. Its protein is CASSPRRMSNYGYTF.

Notes on this clonotype: Given a much more abundant clone one base away, this may be a read error. V usage is TRBV5-1 and J usage is TRBJ1-1, with TRBD1 matching 11 bases. The germline gives CDR1 SGHRS, CDR2 YFSETQ. The CDR3 runs to 14 residues. Here the CDR3 reads CAGSLGQGDTEAFF. CDR3 in DNA: TGCGCCGGCAGCTTGGGACAGGGGGATACTGAAGCTTTCTTT.

The CDR3 DNA sequence: TGCAGCGTTGTGCAGAACACCGGGGAGCTGTTTTTT. Its protein is CSVVQNTGELFF. The J gene is TRBJ2-2, the V gene TRBV29-1, with D unclear. Germline assignment: CDR1 SQVTM and CDR2 ANQGSEA. The CDR3 spans 12 residues. V was trimmed by 4 bases and J by 1 base, leaving 4 bases between them.

This clonotype was detected only a few times. The V and J genes are TRBV4-2 and TRBJ2-5; TRBD2 aligns across 11 bases. Germline CDR1 LGHNA, CDR2 YNFKEQ. This CDR3 comprises 18 residues. The J segment lost 0 bases and the V segment lost 0 bases, leaving 6 bases of the junction unmatched. The CDR3 DNA reads TGTGCCAGCAGCCAAGATCTAGCGGGAGGCCAGTACCAAGAGACCCAGTACTTC. This encodes CASSQDLAGGQYQETQYF.

V and J are TRBV7-2 and TRBJ2-2; the match to TRBD1 covers 10 bases. The CDR3 consists of 14 residues. Germline V gives CDR1 SGHTA, CDR2 FQGNSA. V trimming: 5 bases; J trimming: 8 bases; junction bases outside the gene matches: 5. This chain's CDR3 is CASSPWDRGGELFF. As DNA, the CDR3 is TGTGCCAGCAGCCCGTGGGACAGGGGAGGGGAGCTGTTTTTT.

CDR3 sequence reads: CASSPITQETQFF. The CDR3 DNA reads as TGTGCCAGCAGCCCCATAACCCAAGAGACCCAGTTCTTC. This chain connects TRBV14 to TRBJ2-5; D is ambiguous. The end of the DNA fits TRBJ2-1 better, so the J call may be wrong. This CDR3 is built from 13 residues. Germline assignment: CDR1 SGHDN and CDR2 FVKESK.

This clonotype has a handful of counts. V usage is TRBV7-2 and J usage is TRBJ1-5; 10 nucleotides line up with TRBD1. Germline V gives CDR1 SGHTA, CDR2 FQGNSA. This CDR3 region has 15 residues. Trimming cost V 5 bases and J 6 bases; bases outside gene matches: 7. CDR3 amino acids: CASSPGQGLGQPQHF. In DNA form, the CDR3 reads TGTGCCAGCAGCCCGGGACAGGGGCTTGGTCAGCCCCAGCATTTT.

The V gene is TRBV9, the J gene TRBJ2-1; 9 positions match TRBD2. The V gene's germline CDR1 is SGDLS and CDR2 YYNGEE. CDR3 length: 18 residues. V gave up 4 bases and J gave up 4 bases; unmatched junction bases: 15. The CDR3, as DNA: TGTGCCAGCAGCCACCACCGGGGCGGGAGGGGTCGGTACAATGAGCAGTTCTTC. Its translation: CASSHHRGGRGRYNEQFF.

In nucleotides, the CDR3 is TGTGCCAGCAAGGGACAGTCCAGCTCCTACGAGCAGTACTTC. Translation: CASKGQSSSYEQYF. This chain uses TRBV2 with TRBJ2-7; 7 bases are a match to TRBD1. This CDR3 has 14 amino acids. V dropped 7 bases and J dropped 0; count of bases not matched to a gene: 6. Germline V gene lookup returns CDR1 SNHLY and CDR2 FYNNEI.